The 21 T cell receptor beta chains below come from one sample, sequenced in a study of post-analysis software for immune sequencing data. Antigens for these TCRs are unknown. Findings and caveats of the study: Relative to controls, patients had five TRBV segments at higher frequency, with TRBV5-6, TRBV5-1 and TRBV20-1 among these.

cDNA libraries of TCR beta carried unique molecular identifiers. TCRdb independently ran MiXCR on the PCR reads; one entry per CDR3 protein. The sample records hundreds of thousands of distinct CDR3 sequences, around 40% being singletons. The source material was blood. The receptors derive from a girl aged 5-17 years with multiple sclerosis.

The chain couples TRBV7-6 to TRBJ2-7; possibly TRBD2 for D (5 bases). The germline V and J ends were trimmed by 0 bases and 7 bases, with 13 bases remaining between them. This CDR3 is 14 amino acids long. From germline, CDR1 is SGHVS and CDR2 FNYEAQ. The CDR3 sequence: CASSLAADLLEQYF. In nucleotides, the CDR3 is TGTGCCAGCAGCTTAGCAGCGGACCTCTTGGAGCAGTACTTC.

V is TRBV4-1 and J is TRBJ2-7; 9 nucleotides line up with TRBD1. The ends lost 4 bases at V and 3 bases at J; junction bases unmatched: 7. Germline V gene lookup returns CDR1 MGHRA and CDR2 YSYEKL. There are 15 residues in the CDR3. CDR3 region: CASSREAGQGYEQYF. CDR3 nucleotide sequence: TGCGCCAGCAGCCGAGAGGCGGGACAGGGCTACGAGCAGTACTTC.

The chain employs TRBV18 and TRBJ1-2, with 7 bases fitting TRBD1. This CDR3 has 13 residues. Trimming cost V 3 bases and J 7 bases; bases outside gene matches: 5. CDR1 KGHSH and CDR2 LQKENI come from the germline V gene. The CDR3 bases are TGTGCCAGCTCACCGTTAGGGGGCGTTGGCTACACCTTC. Protein: CASSPLGGVGYTF.

This chain links TRBV6-6 with TRBJ2-7; no reliable D call. There are 15 residues in the CDR3. V was shortened by 2 bases and J by 0 bases, with 11 bases between the two germline ends. Germline V CDR1 and CDR2: MNHNY, SVGAGI (reference sequence). The CDR3 DNA reads as TGTGCCAGCAGTTACGAGGCAGGAGTCTCCTACGAGCAGTACTTC. Translating gives CASSYEAGVSYEQYF.

The chain recombines TRBV5-1 with TRBJ2-3; D call uncertain. V was trimmed by 4 bases and J by 5 bases, leaving 11 bases between them. Germline V gene sequence: CDR1 SGHRS, CDR2 YFSETQ. The CDR3 is 13 residues long. The CDR3 sequence is CASSPQVGDTQYF. Written as DNA, the CDR3 is TGCGCCAGCAGCCCGCAGGTGGGAGATACGCAGTATTTT.

This clonotype has a handful of counts. The chain joins TRBV5-1 to TRBJ2-1, with 7 bases identical to TRBD2. The trim removed 0 bases at V and 8 bases at J, leaving 14 bases unmatched. There are 17 residues in the CDR3. Per the germline V gene, CDR1 is SGHRS and CDR2 is YFSETQ. As DNA, the CDR3 is TGCGCCAGCAGCTTGGGGGTTTCGGGGGGAAAGGCTGATGAGCAGTTCTTC. This sequence encodes CASSLGVSGGKADEQFF.

The V call is TRBV11-2, the J call TRBJ2-1; a weak D match, TRBD2 (5 bases). This CDR3 has 15 residues. Germline V gene sequence: CDR1 SGHAT, CDR2 FQNNGV. The germline V and J ends were trimmed by 1 base and 5 bases, with 12 bases remaining between them. The CDR3 sequence: CASSLGLAHHNEQFF. CDR3 nucleotide sequence: TGTGCCAGCAGCTTAGGTCTAGCTCACCACAATGAGCAGTTCTTC.

A few counts support this clonotype. The CDR3 DNA sequence: TGTGCCAGCAGTTTGGGGGTGGGCTCCGGCTACACCTTC. Amino acids: CASSLGVGSGYTF. The rearrangement joins TRBV12-3 or TRBV12-4 to TRBJ1-2; tentatively, D is TRBD1 (5 bases). V was clipped by 3 bases and J by 8 bases, with 13 bases between them. There are 13 residues in the CDR3.

This clonotype was found a few times. This chain uses TRBV3-1 with TRBJ1-2; D call uncertain. Germline CDR1 is LGHDT and CDR2 is YNNKEL (reference sequence). The CDR3 runs to 13 residues. With 2 bases removed from V and 8 bases from J, the gap between germline ends came to 12 bases. The CDR3 DNA is TGTGCCAGCAGCCAATACGCTCCGGTAGGCTACACCTTC. It specifies CASSQYAPVGYTF.

The CDR3 loop is CASSLGSLVSSYNEQFF. The CDR3 DNA sequence: TGTGCCAGCAGCTTAGGTTCGCTAGTTAGCTCCTACAATGAGCAGTTCTTC. This chain connects TRBV7-2 to TRBJ2-1; D not certain. V gave up 1 base and J gave up 0 bases, with 13 bases separating them. Germline-derived CDR1 and CDR2 are SGHTA and FQGNSA. This CDR3 spans 17 amino acids.

This clonotype appeared once. The V and J genes are TRBV5-1 and TRBJ2-5; 10 bases are shared with TRBD2. The last part of the DNA fits TRBJ2-7 better; the J call may be wrong. The CDR3 consists of 16 residues. CDR1 and CDR2 (germline): SGHRS, YFSETQ. Here the CDR3 reads CASSNVRTSGFYEQYF. CDR3 nucleotides: TGCGCCAGCAGCAACGTGCGGACTAGCGGTTTCTACGAGCAGTACTTC.

The chain uses TRBV28 and TRBJ2-3; 7 bases are shared with TRBD1. CDR3 length: 17 amino acids. Germline trimming cut 6 bases from V and 0 bases from J; bases unmatched to any gene: 12. Germline V gene lookup returns CDR1 MDHEN and CDR2 SYDVKM. The CDR3, as DNA: TGTGCCAGCAGCAACCCGGGACAGTATACTAGCACAGATACGCAGTATTTT. It yields the protein CASSNPGQYTSTDTQYF.

V and J are TRBV5-1 and TRBJ1-1; 9 nucleotides agree with TRBD1. This CDR3 is built from 16 residues. CDR1 and CDR2 from the germline V gene are SGHRS and YFSETQ. J was trimmed by 0 bases and V by 3 bases; bases with no gene match: 6. The chain's CDR3 is CASSWTGDPMNTEAFF. The CDR3 DNA is TGCGCCAGCAGCTGGACAGGGGACCCTATGAACACTGAAGCTTTCTTT.

This clonotype was detected only a few times. The rearrangement joins TRBV20-1 to TRBJ1-5; 7 bases are a match to TRBD1. The CDR3 extends over 14 amino acids. Germline assignment: CDR1 DFQATT and CDR2 SNEGSKA (reference sequence). V dropped 6 bases and J dropped 0; count of bases not matched to a gene: 5. Written as DNA, the CDR3 is TGCAGTGCCACGGGACAGATTAGCAATCAGCCCCAGCATTTT. Protein: CSATGQISNQPQHF.

For this clonotype: Being one base from a much bigger clone, this may be a read error. The rearrangement joins TRBV6-6 to TRBJ2-5, with 14 bases aligning to TRBD2. V shed 6 bases and J 11 bases; nucleotides not matched to a gene: 11. CDR3 length: 15 residues. Germline loops: CDR1 MNHNY, CDR2 SVGAGI (reference sequence). The CDR3 sequence is CASSPGTSGSNEQYF. The CDR3 nucleotides read TGTGCCAGCAGCCCTGGGACTAGCGGGAGCAATGAGCAGTACTTC.

This clonotype was counted a single time. The chain has TRBV12-3 or TRBV12-4 and TRBJ2-5; D might be TRBD2 (5 bases). The length of the CDR3 is 14 residues. V lost 6 bases to trimming and J lost 4 bases, with 15 bases between them. The CDR3 protein is CASSIPGSGETQYF. The CDR3 bases are TGTGCCAGCAGCATCCCGGGGAGTGGAGAGACCCAGTACTTC.

Comments on this clonotype: Since a much larger clone is just one base distant, this may be a read error. The chain couples TRBV29-1 to TRBJ2-4; D may be TRBD1 (5 bases). The assigned J gene may be wrong: the sequence end matches TRBJ2-7 better. Germline values: CDR1 SQVTM, CDR2 ANQGSEA. The CDR3 spans 14 residues. CDR3 coding DNA: TGCAGCGTTGAAAGGGGCAGGGATAGGTACGAGCAGTACTTC. This sequence encodes CSVERGRDRYEQYF.

The chain recombines TRBV7-2 with TRBJ1-5; D is unclear. CDR3 size: 14 residues. V lost 5 bases to trimming and J lost 5 bases, with 13 bases between them. CDR1 is SGHTA and CDR2 is FQGNSA in the germline V gene. The CDR3 reads CASSEDLFDQPQHF. DNA of the CDR3: TGTGCCAGCAGCGAGGACCTTTTCGATCAGCCCCAGCATTTT.

The sample holds a few counts of this clonotype. The gene calls are TRBV28 and TRBJ1-2; the D is unclear. The CDR3 consists of 11 residues. The germline V and J ends were trimmed by 7 bases and 8 bases, with 11 bases remaining between them. CDR1 is MDHEN and CDR2 is SYDVKM in the germline V gene. CDR3 sequence reads: CASTIMLGYTF. The CDR3 DNA reads as TGTGCCAGCACCATAATGTTAGGCTACACCTTC.

The chain uses TRBV7-9 and TRBJ2-1; D is possibly TRBD1 (6 bases). The V gene lost 2 bases and the J gene lost 2 bases, with 13 bases spanning the gap. Germline V lookup: CDR1 SEHNR, CDR2 FQNEAQ (reference sequence). The CDR3 is 16 amino acids. The CDR3 bases are TGTGCCAGCAGCTTAACCCGGACAGCTACCTACAATGAGCAGTTCTTC. This encodes CASSLTRTATYNEQFF.

This clonotype has more than one count but fewer than ten. This sequence joins TRBV10-3 and TRBJ2-5; 11 bases align to TRBD2. This CDR3 contains 18 residues. The V segment lost 0 bases and the J segment 2 bases; nucleotides outside the gene matches: 8. Germline V gene lookup returns CDR1 ENHRY and CDR2 SYGVKD. CDR3 region: CAISESLLAGVQQETQYF. CDR3 bases: TGTGCCATCAGTGAGTCCTTACTAGCGGGAGTGCAGCAAGAGACCCAGTACTTC.